A single sample gave rise to the 24 T cell receptor beta chains below, sequenced in a study of blood T cells in healthy people across ages. Together with a sample-barcoded 5' primer, a J-beta primer mix was included in a second PCR lasting about 7 to 11 cycles. One entry per CDR3 protein results from TCRdb running MiXCR on the 5' RACE reads. This repertoire shows around 800,000 distinct CDR3 sequences, more than 25% found once; its top ten account for around 3%. The sample was also linked to a second study, of T cells of mothers and their children.

Material for sequencing was blood. These receptor sequences come from a boy aged 5-17 years in good health.

This clonotype was observed a handful of times. This chain uses TRBV5-1 with TRBJ2-5; 7 bases are shared with TRBD1. With the DNA end fitting TRBJ2-7 better, the J assignment may be wrong. Germline V gene data show CDR1 as SGHRS and CDR2 as YFSETQ. The CDR3 loop spans 15 amino acids. CDR3 loop: CASSLLRGQSYEQYF. The CDR3 region has the DNA TGCGCCAGCAGCTTGCTCAGGGGACAGTCCTACGAGCAGTACTTC.

V usage is TRBV5-5 and J usage is TRBJ1-6; D is perhaps TRBD1 (5 bases). The V gene's germline CDR1 is SGHKS and CDR2 YYEKEE (reference sequence). The CDR3 runs to 13 residues. Trimming removed 2 bases from V and 10 bases from J, with 10 bases in between. The CDR3 spells CASSFGGDSPLHF. The CDR3 DNA follows: TGTGCCAGCAGCTTCGGAGGGGACTCACCCCTCCACTTT. Full variable domain (remainder filled in from reference TRBV5-5 and TRBJ1-6): DAGVTQSPTHLIKTRGQQVTLRCSPISGHKSVSWYQQVLGQGPQFIFQYYEKEERGRGNFPDRFSARQFPNYSSELNVNALLLGDSALYLCASSFGGDSPLHFGNGTRLTVT.

This chain joins TRBV6-5 and TRBJ2-7, with a possible D match to TRBD1 (6 bases). Per the germline V gene, CDR1 is MNHEY and CDR2 is SVGAGI. Deletions cut 2 bases from V and 1 base from J, with 15 bases between. This CDR3 is built from 16 residues. The chain's CDR3 is CASSYDRQARSYEQYF. CDR3 DNA sequence: TGTGCCAGCAGTTACGATCGACAGGCTCGATCCTACGAGCAGTACTTC.

Here the CDR3 reads CSVEVGRETQYF. In DNA form, the CDR3 reads TGCAGCGTTGAAGTGGGTCGGGAGACCCAGTACTTC. The J gene is TRBJ2-5, the V gene TRBV29-1; no clear D. V was cut by 1 base and J by 5 bases, with 8 bases left in between. Germline V gene lookup returns CDR1 SQVTM and CDR2 ANQGSEA. This CDR3 has 12 amino acids.

The chain combines TRBV7-6 with TRBJ2-5; D may be TRBD1 or TRBD2 (5 bases each). Deletions cut 3 bases from V and 4 bases from J, with 18 bases between. The CDR3 contains 16 residues. CDR1 and CDR2 from the germline V gene are SGHVS and FNYEAQ. This chain's CDR3 is CASSFFYRGRGETQYF. The CDR3 nucleotides are TGTGCCAGCAGCTTCTTTTACCGGGGCCGGGGAGAGACCCAGTACTTC.

Only a few counts were recorded for this clonotype. The chain uses TRBV20-1 and TRBJ1-4, with D possibly being TRBD1 (5 bases). CDR3 size: 11 residues. Trimming took 5 bases from V and 12 from J, leaving 13 bases between them. CDR1 and CDR2 from the germline V gene are DFQATT and SNEGSKA (reference sequence). This CDR3 reads CSAAARAELFF. The CDR3 DNA sequence: TGCAGTGCTGCGGCCAGGGCCGAACTGTTTTTT.

The V gene is TRBV5-1, the J gene TRBJ2-1; either TRBD1 or TRBD2 may supply D (5 bases each). Germline loops: CDR1 SGHRS, CDR2 YFSETQ. The CDR3 runs 15 residues. Trimming pared 3 bases from V and 8 bases from J, leaving 18 bases between. CDR3 nucleotide sequence: TGCGCCAGCAGCTCGGGGACGGTCATGGACTATGAGCAGTTCTTC. This sequence encodes CASSSGTVMDYEQFF. Together with reference TRBV5-1 and TRBJ2-1, the CDR3 gives the full variable domain: KAGVTQTPRYLIKTRGQQVTLSCSPISGHRSVSWYQQTPGQGLQFLFEYFSETQRNKGNFPGRFSGRQFSNSRSEMNVSTLELGDSALYLCASSSGTVMDYEQFFGPGTRLTVL.

The gene calls are TRBV2 and TRBJ1-6; 11 positions match TRBD1. The CDR3 sequence is 13 residues long. J gave up 9 bases and V 6 bases, and 1 base lay outside the gene matches. The germline V gene encodes CDR1 SNHLY and CDR2 FYNNEI. Here the CDR3 reads CASRDRGLSPLHF. The DNA of the CDR3 is TGTGCCAGCAGGGACAGGGGGCTTTCACCCCTCCACTTT.

V and J are TRBV28 and TRBJ2-1; D ambiguous. CDR1 is MDHEN and CDR2 is SYDVKM in the germline V gene. CDR3 length: 11 amino acids. Between the trimmed V and J ends, which lost 3 bases and 9 bases, there was a span of 6 bases. The CDR3 DNA follows: TGTGCCAGCAGTTTCAGGAGTGAGCAGTTCTTC. This gives the protein CASSFRSEQFF.

This clonotype was detected only a few times. This rearrangement joins TRBV10-1 to TRBJ2-4, with 11 bases that match TRBD1. The CDR3 is made up of 15 amino acids. Germline lookup yields CDR1 WNHNN and CDR2 SYGVQD (reference sequence). The V gene end was trimmed by 6 bases and the J gene end by 8 bases; junction bases not matched to a gene: 9. CDR3 in amino acids: CASSASGTGGHIQYF. CDR3 DNA: TGCGCCAGCAGCGCCTCCGGGACAGGGGGGCACATTCAGTACTTC.

This clonotype appeared a few times. The V and J genes are TRBV28 and TRBJ2-6; 7 nucleotides agree with TRBD1. CDR3 length: 16 amino acids. The germline gives CDR1 MDHEN, CDR2 SYDVKM. The trim removed 5 bases at V and 0 bases at J, leaving 4 bases unmatched. In DNA form, the CDR3 reads TGTGCCAGCAGTCCGGGACAGTTCTCTGGGGCCAACGTCCTGACTTTC. Translating it yields CASSPGQFSGANVLTF.

This clonotype was seen a handful of times. Germline and junction disagree at one end, which may indicate a read error. The chain carries TRBV4-1 and TRBJ2-5, with 7 nucleotides matching TRBD1. The CDR3 extends over 16 amino acids. Germline V CDR1 and CDR2: MGHRA, YSYEKL. In nucleotides, the CDR3 is TGCGCCAGCAGACAAGCACAGGGGCCGGACCAAGAGACCCAGTACTTC. It is translated as CASRQAQGPDQETQYF.

J is TRBJ2-1 and V is TRBV4-1; TRBD2 might be the D (5 bases). Looked up from germline, CDR1 is MGHRA and CDR2 is YSYEKL. Trimming left V 7 bases short and J 2 bases short, with 15 bases between. The CDR3 runs to 15 residues. The CDR3 coding sequence is TGCGCCAGCACCATGGACTTGGGGACCTACAATGAGCAGTTCTTC. Its protein is CASTMDLGTYNEQFF.

This clonotype came up many times. The V call is TRBV24-1, the J call TRBJ2-1; the D is unclear. V was pared by 4 bases and J by 10 bases, with 16 bases between. The length of the CDR3 is 14 residues. Germline V gene lookup returns CDR1 KGHDR and CDR2 SFDVKD. CDR3 sequence reads: CATSEGSRAPEQFF. CDR3 nucleotide sequence: TGTGCCACCAGTGAGGGCAGTCGGGCGCCAGAGCAGTTCTTC.

The genes are TRBV20-1 and TRBJ2-1; 14 bases are shared with TRBD2. Looked up from germline, CDR1 is DFQATT and CDR2 is SNEGSKA (reference sequence). Germline trimming cut 6 bases from V and 1 base from J; bases unmatched to any gene: 8. The CDR3 is 17 amino acids. CDR3: CSALGLAGVLSYNEQFF. The CDR3 DNA reads TGCAGTGCCCTGGGACTAGCGGGGGTCCTGTCCTACAATGAGCAGTTCTTC.

V gene TRBV5-5 combines with J gene TRBJ2-1; no definite D call. The end of the DNA aligns better with TRBJ2-5, so the J call may be wrong. Per germline, CDR1 SGHKS and CDR2 YYEKEE (reference sequence). This CDR3 has 14 residues. CDR3 DNA sequence: TGTGCCAGCAGCTTCCGGGCCCTGGGGGAGACCCAGTACTTC. Translation: CASSFRALGETQYF.

Of note for this clonotype: The CDR3 does not end in the conserved phenylalanine or tryptophan, so this is likely a read error. This chain links TRBV12-3 or TRBV12-4 with TRBJ1-2; 7 bases fit TRBD1. V shed 3 bases, J shed 7 bases, and the junction held 5 bases outside the gene matches. The CDR3 length is 13 residues. CDR3 nucleotide sequence: TGTGCCAGCAGTTTGGGGACAGAGTTTGGCTACACCCTC. This encodes CASSLGTEFGYTL.

This clonotype appeared a few times. The rearrangement links TRBV24-1 to TRBJ2-3; unclear D gene. Between the trimmed V and J ends, which lost 4 bases and 5 bases, there was a span of 9 bases. Germline CDR1 and CDR2: KGHDR and SFDVKD. This CDR3 has 13 residues. This chain's CDR3 is CATSEGSGDTQYF. As DNA, the CDR3 is TGTGCCACCAGTGAAGGGTCCGGAGATACGCAGTATTTT.

The V and J genes are TRBV6-5 and TRBJ2-4; TRBD1 matches 8 bases. The CDR3 spans 15 residues. CDR1 is MNHEY, CDR2 SVGAGI, per germline. The trim removed 5 bases at V and 2 bases at J, leaving 5 bases unmatched. The CDR3 DNA reads as TGTGCCAGCAGTCGGGACAGGTCCCCCAAAAACATTCAGTACTTC. It yields the protein CASSRDRSPKNIQYF.

The chain carries TRBV6-5 and TRBJ1-2; 9 bases fit TRBD1. V trimming: 2 bases; J trimming: 4 bases; junction bases outside the gene matches: 17. The CDR3 sequence is 19 residues long. Germline V CDR1 and CDR2: MNHEY, SVGAGI. DNA of the CDR3: TGTGCCAGCAGTTACCCGACAGGGGGAAACGGGGGGTGGTTCTATGGCTACACCTTC. Its protein product is CASSYPTGGNGGWFYGYTF.

The chain employs TRBV15 and TRBJ2-7; a possible D gene is TRBD2 (6 bases). The CDR3 contains 13 residues. Germline CDR1 is LNHNV and CDR2 is YYDKDF (reference sequence). Trimming left V 3 bases short and J 7 bases short, with 13 bases between. CDR3 protein: CATSSSLGGEQYF. CDR3 bases: TGTGCCACCAGCAGCTCACTCGGGGGAGAGCAGTACTTC.

This chain connects TRBV29-1 to TRBJ1-4, with 8 nucleotides matching TRBD1. With 3 bases clipped from V and 8 bases from J, the junction kept 8 bases outside the gene matches. Germline V gene data show CDR1 as SQVTM and CDR2 as ANQGSEA. CDR3 size: 14 residues. The CDR3 spells CSVDMGDRSEKLFF. CDR3 DNA sequence: TGCAGCGTTGATATGGGGGACAGGAGCGAAAAACTGTTTTTT.

In its sample, this clonotype was seen many times. V and J are TRBV7-9 and TRBJ1-1, with TRBD1 as a possible D gene (5 bases). Per germline, CDR1 SEHNR and CDR2 FQNEAQ (reference sequence). CDR3 length: 13 residues. The V and J ends lost 5 bases and 1 base respectively, with 8 bases between them. CDR3: CASSPGPNTEAFF. CDR3 DNA: TGTGCCAGCAGCCCGGGACCGAACACTGAAGCTTTCTTT.

The chain employs TRBV10-3 and TRBJ2-5; TRBD1 matches at 7 bases. The end of the DNA aligns better with TRBJ2-7, so the J call may be wrong. The length of the CDR3 is 12 residues. CDR1 and CDR2 from the germline V gene are ENHRY and SYGVKD. The CDR3 DNA is TGTGCCACCAGACGGGACAGCCACGAGCAGTACTTC. Protein sequence: CATRRDSHEQYF.